This T cell receptor beta chain was recorded in a study of CD8 T cells in Susac syndrome. CD8+ and CD4+ T cells from blood underwent TCR beta sequencing. The multiple sclerosis control group comprised treatment-naive patients with stable or active relapsing-remitting disease. Reverse transcription of roughly 0.5 to 1 ug RNA was performed with random hexamers. A single record per CDR3 protein comes from TCRdb applying MiXCR to the immunoSEQ multiplex PCR reads. The sample contains roughly 200,000 distinct CDR3 sequences, about 95% of which appear only once. The V and J ends lost 7 bases and 2 bases, in that order; junction bases with no gene match: 12. The length of the CDR3 is 15 residues. The germline V gene encodes CDR1 DFQATT and CDR2 SNEGSKA (reference sequence).

The sequenced sample was CD8+ T cells from PBMCs. The TCR originated in a human donor with multiple sclerosis. The chain has TRBV20-1 and TRBJ2-5, with TRBD1 matching over 8 bases. CDR3: CSVEASGGVQETQYF. The DNA of the CDR3 is TGCAGTGTTGAAGCCTCAGGGGGCGTACAAGAGACCCAGTACTTC.